The next 16 T cell receptor beta chains were all read from a single sample in a study of shared clonotypes between healthy human individuals (dated by TCRdb to 2019 to 2021). Libraries were constructed by the immunoSEQ multiplex PCR assay. Entries here come from immuneACCESS through TCRdb and include only in-frame sequences with V and J called. Some clones fail to appear in such tables; in the studies checked, an unresolved V gene covers under half of the shortfall, and the cause of the remainder is unknown. Present in this sample are about 2 million clones, 85% to 95% of which were seen just once. Of the sample, 0.1% to 0.15% falls within the top ten clones. Sequences were obtained from naive CD4+ T cells sorted from blood. The cell subset or site label on this specimen signifies: CD45RA+ positively selected. Receptors originate from a man between 18 and 35 years old in good health.

Notes on this clone: Additional DNA sequences in this sample encode the identical CDR3. The chain carries TRBV9 and TRBJ2-1; 9 nucleotides align to TRBD1. This CDR3 contains 13 residues. CDR1 and CDR2 from the germline V gene are SGDLS and YYNGEE. V lost 2 bases, J lost 7 bases, and 1 base stayed unmatched. CDR3 sequence reads: CASSVTGGNEQFF. In DNA form, the CDR3 reads TGTGCCAGCAGCGTGACAGGGGGGAATGAGCAGTTCTTC.

The genes are TRBV15 and TRBJ2-1, with a tentative D call TRBD2 (5 bases). This CDR3 has 12 amino acids. V lost 5 bases, J lost 10 bases, and 12 bases lay in between. Germline CDR1 reads LNHNV; CDR2 reads YYDKDF (reference sequence). The CDR3: CATSGWGDEQFF. In nucleotides, the CDR3 is TGTGCCACCAGCGGGTGGGGAGACGAGCAGTTCTTC.

The chain uses TRBV29-1 and TRBJ2-2; D not certain. V gave up 7 bases and J gave up 10 bases, with 25 bases separating them. Germline-derived CDR1 and CDR2 are SQVTM and ANQGSEA. The CDR3 loop spans 15 amino acids. CDR3 bases: TGCAGCGCAACGACGATGTCCGGGCCCCTCGAGGAGCTGTTTTTT. As protein: CSATTMSGPLEELFF.

The genes are TRBV7-2 and TRBJ1-2, with 8 bases matching TRBD1. Trimming took 3 bases from V and 4 from J; bases not matched to a gene: 7. The CDR3 runs to 15 residues. Looked up from germline, CDR1 is SGHTA and CDR2 is FQGNSA. Here the CDR3 DNA reads TGTGCCAGCAGCTTGGCCAAAGGACAGGGCTATGGCTACACCTTC. Its protein is CASSLAKGQGYGYTF.

The chain carries TRBV7-3 and TRBJ2-1, with D possibly being TRBD2 (6 bases). Trimming cost V 5 bases and J 15 bases, with 26 bases left between them. Germline V gives CDR1 SGHTA, CDR2 FQGTGA. CDR3 length equals 15 residues. The CDR3: CASSKRGGELKDLFF. The CDR3 bases are TGTGCCAGCAGCAAAAGGGGCGGGGAGCTAAAAGACCTGTTCTTC.

CDR3 nucleotide sequence: TGTGCCAGCAGCCGAGGGGGGGGGCCCTCTGAAAAACTGTTTTTT. This encodes CASSRGGGPSEKLFF. The gene calls are TRBV6-1 and TRBJ1-4, with a weak D call TRBD1 (6 bases). Trimming removed 6 bases at V and 7 bases at J, with 18 bases between. The germline gives CDR1 MNHNS, CDR2 SASEGT. CDR3 length: 15 residues.

The V and J genes are TRBV2 and TRBJ2-1, with 15 bases lining up with TRBD2. The V gene end was trimmed by 0 bases and the J gene end by 0 bases; junction bases not matched to a gene: 9. Looked up from germline, CDR1 is SNHLY and CDR2 is FYNNEI. The CDR3 is made up of 21 amino acids. The CDR3 here is CASSEAKWTSGRGSSYNEQFF. In DNA, the CDR3 is TGTGCCAGCAGTGAAGCTAAATGGACTAGCGGGAGGGGGAGCTCCTACAATGAGCAGTTCTTC.

This clone was picked up one time. The rearrangement links TRBV6-6 to TRBJ1-1; D gene uncertain. Germline V gene lookup returns CDR1 MNHNY and CDR2 SVGAGI (reference sequence). The CDR3 extends over 15 amino acids. V lost 4 bases and J lost 0, with 12 bases in between. CDR3 bases: TGTGCCAGCAGTTTTCACGGGCCTATGAACACTGAAGCTTTCTTT. Its protein is CASSFHGPMNTEAFF.

This chain connects TRBV11-2 to TRBJ1-6; D remains unclear. Per germline, CDR1 SGHAT and CDR2 FQNNGV. The CDR3 extends over 18 amino acids. V was clipped by 5 bases and J by 0 bases, with 17 bases between them. CDR3 region: CASSPLFGPSSYNSPLHF. As DNA, the CDR3 is TGTGCCAGCAGCCCTCTTTTCGGGCCGAGCTCCTATAATTCACCCCTCCACTTT.

This CDR3 is CASSLNRDTDTQYF. Here the CDR3 DNA reads TGTGCCAGCAGCTTAAACAGGGACACAGATACGCAGTATTTT. The J gene is TRBJ2-3, the V gene TRBV11-2; possible D gene TRBD1, 6 bases. CDR3 length: 14 residues. Trimming cost V 2 bases and J 2 bases, with 8 bases left between them. Germline V gives CDR1 SGHAT, CDR2 FQNNGV.

The rearrangement joins TRBV7-9 to TRBJ2-7, with D possibly matching TRBD2 (6 bases). The V end lost 1 base, the J end lost 7 bases, and 17 bases lay between the germline ends. CDR3 length: 15 residues. Germline V gene sequence: CDR1 SEHNR, CDR2 FQNEAQ (reference sequence). The DNA for the CDR3 is TGTGCCAGCAGCTTAGTCGCGGGGCCTGTACGGGAGCAGTACTTC. Amino acid sequence: CASSLVAGPVREQYF.

CDR3 loop: CASSLIAAAAWDNEQFF. The CDR3 DNA follows: TGTGCCAGCAGCTTAATCGCTGCGGCGGCTTGGGACAATGAGCAGTTCTTC. This chain links TRBV7-2 with TRBJ2-1; D is ambiguous. This CDR3 is 17 amino acids long. Trimming pared 2 bases from V and 5 bases from J, leaving 19 bases between. Per the germline V gene, CDR1 is SGHTA and CDR2 is FQGNSA.

The chain links TRBV5-4 to TRBJ1-6; 7 nucleotides line up with TRBD1. The CDR3 contains 15 residues. V dropped 0 bases and J dropped 8; count of bases not matched to a gene: 5. Germline V gene data show CDR1 as SGHNT and CDR2 as YYREEE (reference sequence). CDR3 loop: CASSLAGGVDSPLHF. The CDR3 DNA is TGTGCCAGCAGCTTGGCAGGGGGGGTGGATTCACCCCTCCACTTT.

V is TRBV28 and J is TRBJ2-3; TRBD2 matches at 14 bases. This CDR3 region has 15 residues. Germline assignment: CDR1 MDHEN and CDR2 SYDVKM. V gave up 10 bases and J gave up 5 bases; unmatched junction bases: 8. The CDR3 coding sequence is TGTGCCACCTCGACTAGCGGGGGGGCCATAGATACGCAGTATTTT. It codes for CATSTSGGAIDTQYF.

The V call is TRBV5-1, the J call TRBJ2-7; the match to TRBD2 covers 11 bases. Germline lookup yields CDR1 SGHRS and CDR2 YFSETQ. The J segment lost 5 bases and the V segment lost 4 bases, leaving 11 bases of the junction unmatched. The CDR3 totals 16 residues. The CDR3 DNA follows: TGCGCCAGCAGCCTGGAAGGTAGCGGGGGGGCGCACGAGCAGTACTTC. Its translation is CASSLEGSGGAHEQYF.

The chain employs TRBV6-1 and TRBJ2-5; 8 positions match TRBD1. Looked up from germline, CDR1 is MNHNS and CDR2 is SASEGT. The V gene end was trimmed by 1 base and the J gene end by 8 bases; junction bases not matched to a gene: 9. This CDR3 is 15 amino acids long. CDR3 DNA: TGTGCCAGCAGTGAAGGCAGGGGGCGTGTAGGTACCCAGTACTTC. Residues: CASSEGRGRVGTQYF.